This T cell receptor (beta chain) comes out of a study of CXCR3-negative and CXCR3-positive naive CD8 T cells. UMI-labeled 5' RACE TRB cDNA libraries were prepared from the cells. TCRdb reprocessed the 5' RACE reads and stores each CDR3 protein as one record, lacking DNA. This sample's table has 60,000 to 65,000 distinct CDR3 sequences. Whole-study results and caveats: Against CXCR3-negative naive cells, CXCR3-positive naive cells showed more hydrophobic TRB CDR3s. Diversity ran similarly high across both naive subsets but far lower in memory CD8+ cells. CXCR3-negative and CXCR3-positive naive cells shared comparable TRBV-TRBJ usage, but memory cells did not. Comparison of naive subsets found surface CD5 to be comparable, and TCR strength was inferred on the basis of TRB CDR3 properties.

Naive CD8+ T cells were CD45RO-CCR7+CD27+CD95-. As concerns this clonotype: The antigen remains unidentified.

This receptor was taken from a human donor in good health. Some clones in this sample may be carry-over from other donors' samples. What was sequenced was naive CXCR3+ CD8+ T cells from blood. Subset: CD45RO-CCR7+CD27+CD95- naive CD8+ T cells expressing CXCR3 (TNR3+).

The CDR3 protein is CASGLAGVEQYF. The chain links TRBV12-5 to TRBJ2-7; the TCRdb call, TRBD2, lacks DNA for checking. This CDR3 is built from 12 residues. Per the germline V gene, CDR1 is LGHNT and CDR2 is FRNRAP.